This T cell receptor (beta chain) was recovered during a study of cytomegalovirus exposure and HLA in healthy donors. On this clone itself: The antigen is unknown.

At sampling all donors were nominally healthy, likely with unrecorded immune exposures. Study outcomes and limitations: Previously analyzed data showed that most TCR beta V segments were productive at a frequency of about 87% or about 30%.

The CDR3 is 16 amino acids. The V gene end was trimmed by 0 bases and the J gene end by 7 bases; junction bases not matched to a gene: 5. Germline V CDR1 and CDR2: MDHEN, SYDVKM. The PCR contained 60 Vbeta and 13 Jbeta primers. The repertoire was sequenced with immunoSEQ multiplex PCR; TCRdb's copy has only in-frame clones and lacks some. The sample holds around 190,000 clones, 79% seen once. This clonotype was sampled from a woman aged 18-30 years in good health and CMV-seronegative. J is TRBJ2-2 and V is TRBV28, with 10 bases fitting TRBD1. The sample taken for sequencing was PBMCs. The CDR3 loop is CASSLWRQGAFGELFF. DNA for the CDR3: TGTGCCAGCAGTTTATGGAGACAGGGGGCGTTCGGGGAGCTGTTTTTT. The entire variable domain, with the rest obtained from reference TRBV28 and TRBJ2-2, is as follows: DVKVTQSSRYLVKRTGEKVFLECVQDMDHENMFWYRQDPGLGLRLIYFSYDVKMKEKGDIPEGYSVSREKKERFSLILESASTNQTSMYLCASSLWRQGAFGELFFGEGSRLTVL.